These 27 T cell receptor beta chains were all obtained from the same sample, sequenced in a study of Ad26.COV2.S vaccination and SARS-CoV-2 variants. Generated by immunoSEQ multiplex PCR, the TCRdb table keeps only in-frame clones and is missing some. The sample carries about 440,000 clones, roughly 87% recorded once. As for treatment: over 15 received Ad26.COV2.S at low or high dose, single or two shots; about 5 received placebo; per-sample allocation not given. Specimen acquisition occurred on day 63 following the initial vaccine or placebo injection. The sequencing here drew on peripheral blood, taken in a trial of Ad26.COV2.S vaccine versus placebo. These receptor sequences come from a person between 18 and 59 years old who received the Ad26.COV2.S COVID-19 vaccine or a placebo.

The chain's CDR3 is CASSWGLAGVSYNEQFF. In DNA form, the CDR3 reads TGTGCCAGCAGCTGGGGACTAGCGGGAGTCTCCTACAATGAGCAGTTCTTC. The chain combines TRBV28 with TRBJ2-1; 14 bases map to TRBD2. Germline assignment: CDR1 MDHEN and CDR2 SYDVKM. There are 17 residues in the CDR3. With 6 bases clipped from V and 0 bases from J, the junction kept 4 bases outside the gene matches.

A few counts support this clone. CDR3 residues: CATSDSRWTGNYGYTF. The CDR3 bases are TGTGCCACCAGTGATTCGCGATGGACGGGGAACTATGGCTACACCTTC. The genes are TRBV24-1 and TRBJ1-2; D gene ambiguous. The CDR3 runs 16 residues. CDR1 and CDR2 from the germline V gene are KGHDR and SFDVKD. Trimming cost V 2 bases and J 2 bases, with 14 bases left between them.

The J gene is TRBJ2-7, the V gene TRBV6-2 or TRBV6-3; TRBD2 matches 10 bases. This CDR3 spans 14 amino acids. The V gene end was trimmed by 4 bases and the J gene end by 4 bases; junction bases not matched to a gene: 4. Germline assignment: CDR1 MNHEY and CDR2 SVGEGT. The CDR3 nucleotides are TGTGCCAGCAGTTCGACTAGCGGGTTTTACGAGCAGTACTTC. Protein sequence: CASSSTSGFYEQYF.

The chain links TRBV7-3 to TRBJ2-1, with 8 bases matching TRBD2. This CDR3 is built from 18 residues. Germline trimming cut 2 bases from V and 0 bases from J; bases unmatched to any gene: 9. Germline loops: CDR1 SGHTA, CDR2 FQGTGA. This chain's CDR3 is CASSLSPSGPSSYNEQFF. The CDR3 nucleotides read TGTGCCAGCAGCTTATCCCCTAGCGGGCCGAGCTCCTACAATGAGCAGTTCTTC. The full variable domain, rest sourced from reference TRBV7-3 and TRBJ2-1, is GAGVSQTPSNKVTEKGKYVELRCDPISGHTALYWYRQSLGQGPEFLIYFQGTGAADDSGLPNDRFFAVRPEGSVSTLKIQRTERGDSAVYLCASSLSPSGPSSYNEQFFGPGTRLTVL.

The V call is TRBV5-6, the J call TRBJ1-2; 8 bases match TRBD1. The CDR3 is made up of 15 amino acids. The trim removed 4 bases at V and 4 bases at J, leaving 9 bases unmatched. The germline gives CDR1 SGHDT, CDR2 YYEEEE. The CDR3 DNA is TGTGCCAGCAGCGTAGAACCGACAGGGGTCTATGGCTACACCTTC. It is translated as CASSVEPTGVYGYTF.

The chain combines TRBV6-1 with TRBJ1-5; D is unresolved. The CDR3 has 13 residues. Germline V gene data show CDR1 as MNHNS and CDR2 as SASEGT. V dropped 2 bases and J dropped 2 bases, with 4 bases sitting between them. CDR3 in amino acids: CASSEQGNQPQHF. The DNA for the CDR3 is TGTGCCAGCAGTGAACAGGGCAATCAGCCCCAGCATTTT.

The chain joins TRBV4-1 to TRBJ2-7, with D possibly being TRBD1 or TRBD2 (6 bases each). This CDR3 comprises 16 residues. V shed 1 base and J shed 3 bases, with 16 bases lying between them. Germline V gives CDR1 MGHRA, CDR2 YSYEKL. DNA for the CDR3: TGCGCCAGCAGCCAAGTGTTATCGGGGGACAACTACGAGCAGTACTTC. Protein: CASSQVLSGDNYEQYF.

The J gene is TRBJ2-6, the V gene TRBV10-3; 8 bases align to TRBD1. Germline V CDR1 and CDR2: ENHRY, SYGVKD. The CDR3 extends over 19 amino acids. V was pared by 7 bases and J by 3 bases, with 17 bases of the junction left unmatched. This CDR3 reads CAIKGQRGQGAYGANVLTF. The CDR3 DNA reads TGTGCCATCAAAGGCCAAAGAGGTCAGGGGGCATATGGGGCCAACGTCCTGACTTTC.

The chain couples TRBV29-1 to TRBJ2-3; TRBD2 agrees at 9 bases. Germline CDR1 is SQVTM and CDR2 is ANQGSEA. The CDR3 sequence is 13 residues long. J lost 2 bases, V lost 7 bases, and 4 bases had no gene match. CDR3 residues: CSAGTSSTDTQYF. As DNA, the CDR3 is TGCAGCGCCGGGACTAGCTCCACAGATACGCAGTATTTT.

This chain links TRBV11-2 with TRBJ2-1, with D uncertain. Germline V CDR1 and CDR2: SGHAT, FQNNGV. This CDR3 comprises 14 residues. V lost 1 base and J lost 0, with 4 bases in between. CDR3 nucleotides: TGTGCCAGCAGCTTAGGTAGCTCCTACAATGAGCAGTTCTTC. This sequence encodes CASSLGSSYNEQFF.

The rearrangement links TRBV28 to TRBJ2-5; the D gene is possibly TRBD1 (6 bases). Trimming left V 5 bases short and J 5 bases short, with 15 bases between. The V gene's germline CDR1 is MDHEN and CDR2 SYDVKM. The CDR3 is 14 amino acids. The CDR3 is CASSTQQGWETQYF. The CDR3 DNA sequence: TGTGCCAGCAGTACGCAACAGGGTTGGGAGACCCAGTACTTC.

The genes are TRBV11-2 and TRBJ2-2; 7 nucleotides align to TRBD1. Looked up from germline, CDR1 is SGHAT and CDR2 is FQNNGV. CDR3 length: 15 residues. Trimming removed 5 bases from V and 3 bases from J; junction bases left unmatched: 6. CDR3 amino acids: CASSRTGVDTGELFF. The CDR3 DNA follows: TGTGCCAGCAGCCGCACAGGGGTCGACACCGGGGAGCTGTTTTTT.

The chain employs TRBV7-2 and TRBJ2-3; 10 nucleotides agree with TRBD1. CDR3 length: 17 residues. Germline V gene lookup returns CDR1 SGHTA and CDR2 FQGNSA. Losses at the gene ends were 4 bases for V and 6 bases for J; bases not matched to a gene: 13. The CDR3 region is CASSYRLGDRGVDTQYF. As DNA, the CDR3 is TGTGCCAGCAGCTACCGCCTGGGGGACAGGGGTGTGGATACGCAGTATTTT.

The chain links TRBV5-6 to TRBJ2-3; TRBD2 agrees at 7 bases. Germline V gene sequence: CDR1 SGHDT, CDR2 YYEEEE. There are 16 residues in the CDR3. V gave up 3 bases and J gave up 6 bases; unmatched junction bases: 13. CDR3 in amino acids: CASSSSGAGEGDTQYF. The CDR3, as DNA: TGTGCCAGCAGCTCCTCCGGGGCGGGAGAGGGGGATACGCAGTATTTT.

The chain couples TRBV7-2 to TRBJ2-7; no clear D gene. Germline lookup yields CDR1 SGHTA and CDR2 FQGNSA. The CDR3 is 11 residues long. V shed 2 bases and J shed 4 bases, with 3 bases lying between them. CDR3 nucleotide sequence: TGTGCCAGCAGCTTAATTTACGAGCAGTACTTC. Amino acids: CASSLIYEQYF.

This chain joins TRBV6-2 or TRBV6-3 and TRBJ2-1; D might be TRBD1 (6 bases). The CDR3 sequence is 17 residues long. The V end was cut by 5 bases, the J end by 3 bases, with 20 bases between. Germline CDR1 and CDR2: MNHEY and SVGEGT. The CDR3 region has the DNA TGTGCCAGCAGTCATACCACAACAGGGATCTACTACAATGAGCAGTTCTTC. Translation: CASSHTTTGIYYNEQFF.

V usage is TRBV5-4 and J usage is TRBJ2-3, with TRBD1 matching over 7 bases. J was trimmed by 1 base and V by 4 bases; bases with no gene match: 3. The CDR3 covers 14 residues. Germline CDR1 reads SGHNT; CDR2 reads YYREEE (reference sequence). Here the CDR3 reads CASSPGTGTDTQYF. The CDR3 DNA sequence: TGTGCCAGCAGCCCCGGGACAGGCACAGATACGCAGTATTTT. Drawing the rest from reference TRBV5-4 and TRBJ2-3, the complete variable domain is ETGVTQSPTHLIKTRGQQVTLRCSSQSGHNTVSWYQQALGQGPQFIFQYYREEENGRGNFPPRFSGLQFPNYSSELNVNALELDDSALYLCASSPGTGTDTQYFGPGTRLTVL.

The table lists this clone with a count of one. This chain connects TRBV7-3 to TRBJ2-1; unclear D gene. Trimming took 5 bases from V and 13 from J, leaving 18 bases between them. The CDR3 runs to 13 residues. CDR1 and CDR2 (germline): SGHTA, FQGTGA. The CDR3: CASSPQLKGRQFF. The CDR3 DNA follows: TGTGCCAGCAGCCCACAACTGAAAGGGCGCCAGTTCTTC.

The V gene is TRBV11-2, the J gene TRBJ2-2; no definite D call. The CDR3 length is 15 residues. V lost 5 bases and J 0 bases, leaving 10 bases between the germline ends. Germline V gives CDR1 SGHAT, CDR2 FQNNGV. CDR3 bases: TGTGCCAGCAGCCTACCAGCAGCGAACACCGGGGAGCTGTTTTTT. It specifies CASSLPAANTGELFF.

The chain is built from TRBV7-8 and TRBJ1-2; tentative D call: TRBD1 (6 bases). The V gene lost 5 bases and the J gene lost 4 bases, with 14 bases spanning the gap. Germline assignment: CDR1 SGHVS and CDR2 FQNEAQ. This CDR3 region has 14 residues. The CDR3 nucleotides read TGTGCCAGCAGCCCACGGGGGCGCGGCTATGGCTACACCTTC. Translating it yields CASSPRGRGYGYTF.

About this clone itself: The identical CDR3 is also encoded by other nucleotide sequences in the sample. The chain links TRBV6-5 to TRBJ2-7; 9 nucleotides align to TRBD1. The CDR3 is 13 amino acids. V lost 6 bases to trimming and J lost 2 bases; unmatched junction nucleotides: 2. CDR1 and CDR2 from the germline V gene are MNHEY and SVGAGI. CDR3 sequence reads: CASSRDRAYEQYF. Written as DNA, the CDR3 is TGTGCCAGCAGCAGGGACAGGGCCTACGAGCAGTACTTC.

J is TRBJ2-2 and V is TRBV7-9; D is possibly TRBD1 or TRBD2 (5 bases each). With 5 bases removed from V and 0 bases from J, the gap between germline ends came to 13 bases. There are 16 residues in the CDR3. Germline-derived CDR1 and CDR2 are SEHNR and FQNEAQ (reference sequence). CDR3 loop: CASSRDPNSNTGELFF. The CDR3 coding sequence is TGTGCCAGCAGCCGGGACCCAAACTCGAACACCGGGGAGCTGTTTTTT.

The genes are TRBV28 and TRBJ2-5; D ambiguous. V gave up 4 bases and J gave up 2 bases, with 5 bases separating them. Germline V gene data show CDR1 as MDHEN and CDR2 as SYDVKM. There are 12 residues in the CDR3. The CDR3 DNA sequence: TGTGCCAGCAGTTCCCTTCAAGAGACCCAGTACTTC. Its protein product is CASSSLQETQYF.

This chain uses TRBV7-8 with TRBJ2-4, with D maybe TRBD2 (5 bases). V lost 1 base and J 6 bases, leaving 10 bases between the germline ends. The CDR3 extends over 14 amino acids. CDR1 SGHVS and CDR2 FQNEAQ come from the germline V gene. CDR3 DNA sequence: TGTGCCAGCAGCTTAGGGGTGGCGGGAAACATTCAGTACTTC. It encodes CASSLGVAGNIQYF.

The V call is TRBV28, the J call TRBJ2-7; tentative D call: TRBD2 (6 bases). V lost 3 bases and J 4 bases, leaving 13 bases between the germline ends. CDR3 length: 14 amino acids. Germline values: CDR1 MDHEN, CDR2 SYDVKM. CDR3 DNA sequence: TGTGCCAGCAGTTTGGCCAGGGAGGATTACGAGCAGTACTTC. It translates to CASSLAREDYEQYF.

The CDR3 is CASSAGANQPQHF. CDR3 coding DNA: TGTGCCAGCAGTGCAGGTGCTAATCAGCCCCAGCATTTT. The chain links TRBV6-4 to TRBJ1-5; D not certain. Germline V gene lookup returns CDR1 MRHNA and CDR2 SNTAGT. V gave up 4 bases and J gave up 4 bases, with 8 bases separating them. The CDR3 covers 13 residues.

Details on this clone: Other DNA sequences in this specimen translate into the identical CDR3. The genes are TRBV28 and TRBJ2-5; D gene ambiguous. The CDR3 contains 11 residues. The germline V and J ends were trimmed by 6 bases and 5 bases, with 7 bases remaining between them. Germline V gene sequence: CDR1 MDHEN, CDR2 SYDVKM. Written as DNA, the CDR3 is TGTGCCAGCAGCCCCGGGGAGACCCAGTACTTC. This codes for CASSPGETQYF. Filled out from reference TRBV28 and TRBJ2-5, the complete variable domain reads DVKVTQSSRYLVKRTGEKVFLECVQDMDHENMFWYRQDPGLGLRLIYFSYDVKMKEKGDIPEGYSVSREKKERFSLILESASTNQTSMYLCASSPGETQYFGPGTRLLVL.